The rows below give T cell receptor beta chains drawn from one sample of a study of T-cell memory formation after mild COVID-19. TCRdb recomputed calls from the 5' RACE reads with MiXCR, one row per CDR3 protein. The sample lists 390,000 or so distinct CDR3 sequences, about a sixth occurring once. Sequencing was done on a sample of PBMCs or a T cell subset sorted from them (not recorded which). These receptors were collected from a man between 18 and 35 years old who had mild COVID-19 (a few samples of this study predate the infection). Cell type and time point are not known. The CDR3 runs from the conserved cysteine through the conserved F or W. The order of the fields is J gene, CDR3 length, D gene, clone size, V gene, CDR3 protein, CDR3 DNA. D genes are given only for firm matches. Clone size appears in some rows only: once, few, many, or a class for an expanded clone.

TRBJ1-5,15,.,few,TRBV27,CASSSAAGGNQPQHF,TGTGCCAGCAGTTCGGCAGCGGGGGGCAATCAGCCCCAGCATTTT
TRBJ2-7,16,.,few,TRBV4-3,CASSQDIGSQPYEQYF,TGCGCCAGCAGCCAAGATATCGGGTCCCAACCCTACGAGCAGTACTTC
TRBJ2-2,14,.,few,TRBV20-1,CSARDLRHGGELFF,TGCAGTGCTAGAGATCTGAGGCATGGCGGGGAGCTGTTTTTT
TRBJ1-2,16,TRBD1,.,TRBV7-6,CASSLLQGAENYGYTF,TGTGCCAGCAGCTTACTACAGGGGGCGGAGAACTATGGCTACACCTTC
TRBJ1-2,13,.,.,TRBV3-1,CASSERQANGYTF,TGTGCCAGCAGCGAGAGACAGGCTAATGGCTACACCTTC
TRBJ1-1,13,.,many,TRBV6-6,CASSYWGRVEAFF,TGTGCCAGCAGTTACTGGGGACGGGTAGAAGCTTTCTTT
TRBJ2-4,18,TRBD1,.,TRBV18,CASSPNPNRGLAKNIQYF,TGTGCCAGCTCACCGAATCCTAACAGGGGGCTAGCCAAAAACATTCAGTACTTC
TRBJ1-1,15,.,few,TRBV4-3,CASSQSYRVNTEAFF,TGCGCCAGCAGCCAATCCTACCGAGTTAACACTGAAGCTTTCTTT
TRBJ2-1,16,TRBD2,.,TRBV9,CASSVRGGGNQNEQFF,TGTGCCAGCAGCGTACGTGGCGGGGGGAACCAAAATGAGCAGTTCTTC
TRBJ1-6,16,.,.,TRBV5-1,CASSLDGEPINSPLHF,TGCGCCAGCAGCTTGGACGGGGAACCAATTAATTCACCCCTCCACTTT
TRBJ2-4,14,TRBD1,medium-sized,TRBV6-1,CASDRGLLGNIQYF,TGTGCCAGTGACAGGGGGCTCCTAGGGAACATTCAGTACTTC
TRBJ2-5,15,.,.,TRBV7-8,CASSLVGFRGETQYF,TGTGCCAGCAGCTTAGTAGGATTTCGCGGAGAGACCCAGTACTTC
TRBJ2-1,15,TRBD1,few,TRBV11-2,CASSVDRGTYNEQFF,TGTGCCAGCAGCGTGGACAGGGGAACCTACAATGAGCAGTTCTTC
TRBJ2-7,16,.,.,TRBV10-3,CAISDGTDTIAYEQYF,TGTGCCATCAGTGACGGGACGGATACGATAGCCTACGAGCAGTACTTC
TRBJ1-2,15,TRBD1,.,TRBV5-4,CASSGRQGANYGYTF,TGTGCCAGCAGCGGTCGACAGGGGGCCAACTATGGCTACACCTTC
TRBJ1-1,16,.,.,TRBV5-1,CASSQPQGRLYTEAFF,TGCGCCAGCAGCCAACCACAGGGCCGACTTTACACTGAAGCTTTCTTT
TRBJ2-3,14,TRBD2,few,TRBV10-3,CAISGGGTPDTQYF,TGTGCCATCAGTGGGGGGGGGACGCCAGATACGCAGTATTTT
TRBJ2-3,14,.,many,TRBV2,CASSEGGSTDTQYF,TGTGCCAGCAGTGAGGGCGGGAGCACAGATACGCAGTATTTT